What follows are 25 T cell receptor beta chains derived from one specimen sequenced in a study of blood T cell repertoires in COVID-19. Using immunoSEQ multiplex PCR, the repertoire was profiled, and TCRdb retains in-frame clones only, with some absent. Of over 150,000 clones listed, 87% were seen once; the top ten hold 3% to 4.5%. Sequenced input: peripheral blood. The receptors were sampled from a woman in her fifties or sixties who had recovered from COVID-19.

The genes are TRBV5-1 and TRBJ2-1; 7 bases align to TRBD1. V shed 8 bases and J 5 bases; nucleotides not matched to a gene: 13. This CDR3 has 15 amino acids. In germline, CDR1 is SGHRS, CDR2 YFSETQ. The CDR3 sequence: CASKVVAGGNNEQFF. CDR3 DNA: TGCGCCAGTAAAGTTGTGGCAGGGGGTAACAATGAGCAGTTCTTC. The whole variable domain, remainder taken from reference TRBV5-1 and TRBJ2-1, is KAGVTQTPRYLIKTRGQQVTLSCSPISGHRSVSWYQQTPGQGLQFLFEYFSETQRNKGNFPGRFSGRQFSNSRSEMNVSTLELGDSALYLCASKVVAGGNNEQFFGPGTRLTVL.

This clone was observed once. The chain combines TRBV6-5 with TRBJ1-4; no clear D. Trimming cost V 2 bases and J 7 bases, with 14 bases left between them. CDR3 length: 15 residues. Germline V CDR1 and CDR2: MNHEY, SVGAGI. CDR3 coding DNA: TGTGCCAGCAGTTACGGGCTGCTGGGTTCTGAAAAACTGTTTTTT. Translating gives CASSYGLLGSEKLFF.

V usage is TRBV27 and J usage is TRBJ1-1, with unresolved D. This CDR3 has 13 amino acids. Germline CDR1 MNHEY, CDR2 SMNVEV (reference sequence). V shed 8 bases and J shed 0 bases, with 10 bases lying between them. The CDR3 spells CASLSPLNTEAFF. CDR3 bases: TGTGCCAGCCTGAGCCCTTTGAACACTGAAGCTTTCTTT.

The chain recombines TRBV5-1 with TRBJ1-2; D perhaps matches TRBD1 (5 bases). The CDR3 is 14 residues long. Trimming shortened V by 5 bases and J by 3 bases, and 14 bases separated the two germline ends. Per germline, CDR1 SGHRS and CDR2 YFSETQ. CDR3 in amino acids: CASSRGDRDYGYTF. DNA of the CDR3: TGCGCCAGCAGTCGGGGGGATCGGGACTATGGCTACACCTTC.

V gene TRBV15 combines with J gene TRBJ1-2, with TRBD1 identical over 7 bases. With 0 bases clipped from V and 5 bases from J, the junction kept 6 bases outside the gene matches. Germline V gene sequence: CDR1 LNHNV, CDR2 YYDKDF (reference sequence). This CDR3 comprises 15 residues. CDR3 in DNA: TGTGCCACCAGCAGAGATTCAGGGGGAGGTTATGGCTACACCTTC. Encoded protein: CATSRDSGGGYGYTF.

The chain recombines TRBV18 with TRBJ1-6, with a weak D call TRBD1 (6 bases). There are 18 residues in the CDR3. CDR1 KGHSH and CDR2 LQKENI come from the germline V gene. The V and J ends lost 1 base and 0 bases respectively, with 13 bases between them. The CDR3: CASSPQGQLSSYNSPLHF. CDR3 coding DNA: TGTGCCAGCTCACCACAAGGACAGTTGAGCTCCTATAATTCACCCCTCCACTTT.

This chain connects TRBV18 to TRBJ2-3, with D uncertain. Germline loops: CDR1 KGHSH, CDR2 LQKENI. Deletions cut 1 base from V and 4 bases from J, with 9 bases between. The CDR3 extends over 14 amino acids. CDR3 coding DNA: TGTGCCAGCTCACCACTTCCCGGGTCAGATACGCAGTATTTT. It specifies CASSPLPGSDTQYF.

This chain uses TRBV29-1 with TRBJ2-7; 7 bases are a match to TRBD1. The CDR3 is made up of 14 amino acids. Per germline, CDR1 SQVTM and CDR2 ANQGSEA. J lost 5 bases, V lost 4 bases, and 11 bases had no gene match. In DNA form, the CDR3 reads TGCAGCGTTGGTGGACAGGTATTTACAAACGAGCAGTACTTC. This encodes CSVGGQVFTNEQYF.

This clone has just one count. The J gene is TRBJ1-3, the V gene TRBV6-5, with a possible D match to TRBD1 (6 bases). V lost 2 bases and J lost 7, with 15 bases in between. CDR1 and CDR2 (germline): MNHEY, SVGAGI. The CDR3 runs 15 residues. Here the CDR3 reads CASSYLRGGSNTIYF. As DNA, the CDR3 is TGTGCCAGCAGTTACCTCAGGGGTGGATCGAACACCATATATTTT.

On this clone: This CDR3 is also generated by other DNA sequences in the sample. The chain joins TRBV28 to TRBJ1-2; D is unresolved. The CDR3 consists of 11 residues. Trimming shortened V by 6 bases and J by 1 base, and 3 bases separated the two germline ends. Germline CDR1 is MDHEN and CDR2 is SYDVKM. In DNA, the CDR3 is TGTGCCAGCAGCAGTAACTATGGCTACACCTTC. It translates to CASSSNYGYTF.

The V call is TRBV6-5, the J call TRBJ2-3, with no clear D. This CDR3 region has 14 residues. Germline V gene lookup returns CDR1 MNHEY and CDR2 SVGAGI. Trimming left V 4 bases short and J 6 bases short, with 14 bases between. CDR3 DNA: TGTGCCAGCAGTTCCATGGTCCCCGAGGATACGCAGTATTTT. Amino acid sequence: CASSSMVPEDTQYF.

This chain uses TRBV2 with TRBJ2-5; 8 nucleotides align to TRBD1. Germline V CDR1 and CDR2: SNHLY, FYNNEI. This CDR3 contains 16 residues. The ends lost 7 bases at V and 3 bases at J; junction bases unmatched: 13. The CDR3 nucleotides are TGTGCCAGCATGCCTTCTTCCGGGACAGGCGAAGAGACCCAGTACTTC. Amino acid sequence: CASMPSSGTGEETQYF.

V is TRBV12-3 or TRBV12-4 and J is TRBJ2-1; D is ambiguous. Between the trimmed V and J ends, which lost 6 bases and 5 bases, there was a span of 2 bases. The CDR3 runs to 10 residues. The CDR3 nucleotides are TGTGCCAGCAGCAACAATGAGCAGTTCTTC. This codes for CASSNNEQFF.

The CDR3 loop reads CASSFARSGNTIYF. The CDR3 nucleotides read TGTGCCAGCAGCTTCGCCAGGTCTGGAAACACCATATATTTT. The chain uses TRBV5-4 and TRBJ1-3; D is undetermined. Germline loops: CDR1 SGHNT, CDR2 YYREEE (reference sequence). V was shortened by 2 bases and J by 1 base, with 7 bases between the two germline ends. There are 14 residues in the CDR3.

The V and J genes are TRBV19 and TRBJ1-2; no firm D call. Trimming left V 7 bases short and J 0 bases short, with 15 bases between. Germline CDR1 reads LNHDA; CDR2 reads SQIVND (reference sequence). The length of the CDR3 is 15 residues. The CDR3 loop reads CASTDPRGSNYGYTF. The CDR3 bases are TGTGCCAGTACCGACCCCCGGGGTTCTAACTATGGCTACACCTTC. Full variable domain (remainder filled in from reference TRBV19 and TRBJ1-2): DGGITQSPKYLFRKEGQNVTLSCEQNLNHDAMYWYRQDPGQGLRLIYYSQIVNDFQKGDIAEGYSVSREKKESFPLTVTSAQKNPTAFYLCASTDPRGSNYGYTFGSGTRLTVV.

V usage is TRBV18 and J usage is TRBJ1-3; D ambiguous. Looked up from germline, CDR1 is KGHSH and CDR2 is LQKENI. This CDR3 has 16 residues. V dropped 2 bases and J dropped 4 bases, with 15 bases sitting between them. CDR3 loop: CASSPGPLSGGNTIYF. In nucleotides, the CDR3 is TGTGCCAGCTCACCAGGGCCTCTAAGCGGGGGAAACACCATATATTTT.

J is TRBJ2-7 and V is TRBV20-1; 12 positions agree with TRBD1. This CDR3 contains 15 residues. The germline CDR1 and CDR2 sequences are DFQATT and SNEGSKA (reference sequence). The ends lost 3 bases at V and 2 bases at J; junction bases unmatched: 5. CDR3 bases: TGCAGTGCTAGTCGGGGACAGGGGGCGCCCTACGAGCAGTACTTC. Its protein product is CSASRGQGAPYEQYF.

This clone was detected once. CDR3 region: CASRGTDSGNTIYF. CDR3 DNA sequence: TGTGCCAGCAGGGGGACAGACTCTGGAAACACCATATATTTT. The rearrangement joins TRBV6-6 to TRBJ1-3; 7 bases align to TRBD1. This CDR3 contains 14 residues. Germline V CDR1 and CDR2: MNHNY, SVGAGI (reference sequence). After removal of 6 bases from V and 0 bases from J, the junction contained 2 bases not matched to a gene.

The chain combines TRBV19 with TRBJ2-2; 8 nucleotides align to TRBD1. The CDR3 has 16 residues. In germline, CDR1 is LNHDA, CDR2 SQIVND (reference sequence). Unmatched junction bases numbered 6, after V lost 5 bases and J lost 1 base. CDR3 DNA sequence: TGTGCCAGTAGTCCCCGGACAGGGAGGAACACCGGGGAGCTGTTTTTT. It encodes CASSPRTGRNTGELFF.

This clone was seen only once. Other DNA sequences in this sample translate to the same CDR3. CDR3 amino acids: CASSPGTDTQYF. CDR3 nucleotides: TGTGCCAGCTCACCCGGTACAGATACGCAGTATTTT. The chain is built from TRBV18 and TRBJ2-3; D is unresolved. From germline, CDR1 is KGHSH and CDR2 LQKENI. Trimming took 3 bases from V and 3 from J, leaving 4 bases between them. This CDR3 has 12 amino acids.

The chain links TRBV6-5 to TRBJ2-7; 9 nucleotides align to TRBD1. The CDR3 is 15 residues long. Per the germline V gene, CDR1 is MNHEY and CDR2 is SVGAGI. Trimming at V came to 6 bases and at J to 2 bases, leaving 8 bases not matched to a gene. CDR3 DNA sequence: TGTGCCAGCAGCCGGACAGGGGCTAGGGCCTACGAGCAGTACTTC. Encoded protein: CASSRTGARAYEQYF.

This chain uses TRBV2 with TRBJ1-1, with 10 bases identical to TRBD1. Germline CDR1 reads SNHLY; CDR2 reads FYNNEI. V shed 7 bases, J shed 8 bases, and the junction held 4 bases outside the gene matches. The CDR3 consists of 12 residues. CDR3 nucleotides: TGTGCCAGCACGACAGGGGGCTGGGAAGCTTTCTTT. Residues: CASTTGGWEAFF.

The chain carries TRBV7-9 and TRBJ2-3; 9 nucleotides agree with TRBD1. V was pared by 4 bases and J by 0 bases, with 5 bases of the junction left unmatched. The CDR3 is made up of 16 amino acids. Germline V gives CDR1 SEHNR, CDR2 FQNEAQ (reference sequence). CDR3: CASSSYGTGSTDTQYF. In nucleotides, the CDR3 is TGTGCCAGCAGCTCATACGGGACAGGGAGCACAGATACGCAGTATTTT.

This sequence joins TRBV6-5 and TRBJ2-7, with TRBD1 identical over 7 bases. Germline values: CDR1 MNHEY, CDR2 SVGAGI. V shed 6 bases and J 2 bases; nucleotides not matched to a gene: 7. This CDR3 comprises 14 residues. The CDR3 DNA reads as TGTGCCAGCAGAGCCGGGACAGAGGCCTACGAGCAGTACTTC. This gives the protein CASRAGTEAYEQYF.

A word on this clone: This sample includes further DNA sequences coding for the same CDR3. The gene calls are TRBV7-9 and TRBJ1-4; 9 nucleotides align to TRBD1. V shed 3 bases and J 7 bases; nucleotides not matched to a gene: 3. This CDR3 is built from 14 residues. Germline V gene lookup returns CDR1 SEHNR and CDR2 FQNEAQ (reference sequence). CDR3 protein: CASSLGQGGEKLFF. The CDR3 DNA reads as TGTGCCAGCAGCTTGGGACAGGGTGGTGAAAAACTGTTTTTT.